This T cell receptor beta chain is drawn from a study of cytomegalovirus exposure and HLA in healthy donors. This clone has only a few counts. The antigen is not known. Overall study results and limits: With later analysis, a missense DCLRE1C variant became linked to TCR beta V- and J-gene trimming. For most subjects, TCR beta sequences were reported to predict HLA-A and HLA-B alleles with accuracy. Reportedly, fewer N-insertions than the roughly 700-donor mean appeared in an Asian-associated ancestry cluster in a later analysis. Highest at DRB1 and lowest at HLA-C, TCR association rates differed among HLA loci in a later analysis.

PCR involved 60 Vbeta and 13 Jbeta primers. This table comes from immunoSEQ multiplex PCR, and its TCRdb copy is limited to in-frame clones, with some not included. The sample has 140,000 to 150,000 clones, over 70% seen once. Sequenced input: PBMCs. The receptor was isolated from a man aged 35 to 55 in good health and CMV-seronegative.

CDR3 in amino acids: CASRTGGSQNIQYF. In nucleotides, the CDR3 is TGTGCCAGTCGGACAGGGGGCTCCCAAAACATTCAGTACTTC. The chain joins TRBV6-5 to TRBJ2-4; TRBD1 matches 11 bases. J was trimmed by 5 bases and V by 9 bases; bases with no gene match: 6. The CDR3 loop spans 14 amino acids. Germline V gene lookup returns CDR1 MNHEY and CDR2 SVGAGI.